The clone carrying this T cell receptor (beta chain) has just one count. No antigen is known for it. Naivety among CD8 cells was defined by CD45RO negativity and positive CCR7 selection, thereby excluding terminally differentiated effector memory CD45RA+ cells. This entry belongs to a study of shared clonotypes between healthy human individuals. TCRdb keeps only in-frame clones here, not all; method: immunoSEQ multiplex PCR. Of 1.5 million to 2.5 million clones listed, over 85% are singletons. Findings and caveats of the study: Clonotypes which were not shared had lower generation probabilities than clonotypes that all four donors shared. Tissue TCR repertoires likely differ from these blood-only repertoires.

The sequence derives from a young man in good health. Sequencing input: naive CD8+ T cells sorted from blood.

The CDR3 sequence: CASSYTGVPGNTIYF. CDR3 nucleotide sequence: TGTGCCAGCAGTTACACAGGGGTACCTGGAAACACCATATATTTT. The genes are TRBV27 and TRBJ1-3; 7 nucleotides agree with TRBD1. After removal of 4 bases from V and 2 bases from J, the junction contained 5 bases not matched to a gene. This CDR3 is 15 amino acids long. The germline V gene encodes CDR1 MNHEY and CDR2 SMNVEV (reference sequence).